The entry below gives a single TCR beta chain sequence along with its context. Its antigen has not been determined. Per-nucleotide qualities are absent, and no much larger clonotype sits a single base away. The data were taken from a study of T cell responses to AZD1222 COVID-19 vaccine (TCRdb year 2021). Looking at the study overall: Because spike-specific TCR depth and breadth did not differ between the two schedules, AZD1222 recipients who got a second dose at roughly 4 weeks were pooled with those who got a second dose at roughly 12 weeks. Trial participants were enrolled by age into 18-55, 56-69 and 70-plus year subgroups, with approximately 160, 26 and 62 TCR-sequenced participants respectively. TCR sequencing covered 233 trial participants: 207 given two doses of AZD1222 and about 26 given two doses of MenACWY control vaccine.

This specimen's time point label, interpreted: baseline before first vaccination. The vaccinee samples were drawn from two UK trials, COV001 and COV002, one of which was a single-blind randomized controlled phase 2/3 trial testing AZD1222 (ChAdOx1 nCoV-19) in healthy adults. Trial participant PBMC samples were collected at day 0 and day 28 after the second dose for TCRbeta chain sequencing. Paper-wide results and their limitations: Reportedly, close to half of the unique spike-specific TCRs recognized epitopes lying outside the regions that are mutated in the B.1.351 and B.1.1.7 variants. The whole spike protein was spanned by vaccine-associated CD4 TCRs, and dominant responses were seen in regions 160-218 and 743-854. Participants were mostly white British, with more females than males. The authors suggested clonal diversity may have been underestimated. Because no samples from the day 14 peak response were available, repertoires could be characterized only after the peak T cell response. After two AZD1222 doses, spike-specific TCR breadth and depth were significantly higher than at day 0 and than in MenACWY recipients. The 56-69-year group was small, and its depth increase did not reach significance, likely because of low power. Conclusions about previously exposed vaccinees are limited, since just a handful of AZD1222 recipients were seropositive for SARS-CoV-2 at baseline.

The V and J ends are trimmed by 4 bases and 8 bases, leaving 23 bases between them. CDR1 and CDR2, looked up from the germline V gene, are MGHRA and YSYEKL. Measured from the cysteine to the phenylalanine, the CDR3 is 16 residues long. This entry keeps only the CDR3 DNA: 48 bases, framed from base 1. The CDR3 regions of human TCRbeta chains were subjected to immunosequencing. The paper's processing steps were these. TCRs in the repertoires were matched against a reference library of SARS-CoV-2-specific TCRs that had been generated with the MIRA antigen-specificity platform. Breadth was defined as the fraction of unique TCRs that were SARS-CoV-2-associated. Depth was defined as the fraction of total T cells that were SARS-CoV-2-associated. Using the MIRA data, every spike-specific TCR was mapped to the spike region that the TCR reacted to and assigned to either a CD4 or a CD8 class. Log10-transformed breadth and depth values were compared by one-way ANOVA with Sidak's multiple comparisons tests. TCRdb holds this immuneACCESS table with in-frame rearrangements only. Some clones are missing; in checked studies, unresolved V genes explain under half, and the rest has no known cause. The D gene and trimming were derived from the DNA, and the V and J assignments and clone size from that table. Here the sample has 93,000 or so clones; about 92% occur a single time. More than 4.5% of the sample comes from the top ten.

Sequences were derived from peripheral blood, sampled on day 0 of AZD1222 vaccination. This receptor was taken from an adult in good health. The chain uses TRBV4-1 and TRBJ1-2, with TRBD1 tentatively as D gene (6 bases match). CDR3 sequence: CASSRPLQGSLEGYTF. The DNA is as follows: TGCGCCAGCAGCCGACCTTTACAGGGAAGTCTGGAGGGCTACACCTTC.